The 29 T cell receptor beta chains given below trace back to one sample, sequenced in a study of identical twins. In TCRdb, the 5' RACE reads were re-called with MiXCR into one record per CDR3 protein. Of about 520,000 distinct CDR3 sequences in the sample, 20% to 25% were seen once. The same sample was also used in a study of T cells expressing NK-cell markers.

Sequenced material: CD4+ T cells sorted from blood. These receptors all stem from a young woman in good health.

CDR3 in amino acids: CASSLRGSWLGEQYF. Written as DNA, the CDR3 is TGTGCCAGCAGCTTAAGGGGTAGCTGGTTGGGGGAGCAGTACTTC. This chain uses TRBV7-2 with TRBJ2-7; perhaps TRBD1 as D (5 bases). The CDR3 extends over 15 amino acids. The germline V gene encodes CDR1 SGHTA and CDR2 FQGNSA. V was cut by 2 bases and J by 7 bases, with 18 bases left in between.

This chain connects TRBV12-3 or TRBV12-4 to TRBJ2-7; 12 positions match TRBD1. This CDR3 comprises 15 residues. V was pared by 6 bases and J by 7 bases, with 10 bases of the junction left unmatched. This CDR3 reads CASRSTGTGGQEQYF. The CDR3 DNA is TGTGCCAGCAGATCGACCGGGACAGGGGGCCAAGAGCAGTACTTC.

This clonotype was observed a few times. The chain uses TRBV18 and TRBJ2-2; TRBD1 agrees at 8 bases. The V segment lost 2 bases and the J segment 5 bases; nucleotides outside the gene matches: 7. Per germline, CDR1 KGHSH and CDR2 LQKENI. The CDR3 extends over 16 amino acids. CDR3 coding DNA: TGTGCCAGCTCACCAATTCAGGGGGCGCAAACCGGGGAGCTGTTTTTT. Translation: CASSPIQGAQTGELFF.

In its sample, this clonotype was seen a few times. This chain links TRBV4-3 with TRBJ2-7, with TRBD2 identical over 11 bases. This CDR3 region has 15 residues. The V and J ends lost 2 bases and 5 bases, in that order; junction bases with no gene match: 5. Germline lookup yields CDR1 LGHNA and CDR2 YSLEER. The CDR3 sequence: CASSQPGLAVHEQYF. DNA of the CDR3: TGCGCCAGCAGCCAACCGGGACTAGCGGTCCACGAGCAGTACTTC.

This chain connects TRBV12-3 or TRBV12-4 to TRBJ2-7; either TRBD1 or TRBD2 may fit D (5 bases each). The CDR3 is made up of 14 amino acids. V lost 4 bases to trimming and J lost 1 base, with 11 bases between them. CDR3 residues: CASSSRDLSYEQYF. Here the CDR3 DNA reads TGTGCCAGCAGTTCCCGGGACCTTTCCTACGAGCAGTACTTC.

This chain links TRBV5-4 with TRBJ2-3; D uncertain. Germline CDR1 is SGHNT and CDR2 is YYREEE (reference sequence). This CDR3 is built from 13 residues. V was trimmed by 6 bases and J by 0 bases, leaving 8 bases between them. The CDR3 loop reads CASNLRSTDTQYF. DNA for the CDR3: TGTGCCAGCAACCTAAGAAGCACAGATACGCAGTATTTT.

V and J are TRBV6-1 and TRBJ2-7; D possibly corresponds to TRBD2 (5 bases). Trimming left V 6 bases short and J 6 bases short, with 27 bases between. This CDR3 is built from 17 residues. Germline V gene data show CDR1 as MNHNS and CDR2 as SASEGT. CDR3 region: CASRPQMGISIRGEQYF. CDR3 bases: TGTGCCAGCAGGCCGCAGATGGGGATATCTATTCGGGGCGAGCAGTACTTC.

The sample holds a few counts of this clonotype. This chain joins TRBV12-3 or TRBV12-4 and TRBJ2-5, with D unresolved. The CDR3 is 13 amino acids. Trimming pared 5 bases from V and 9 bases from J, leaving 16 bases between. The CDR3 nucleotides are TGTGCCAGCAGTCTAAGACACCCGGCGCCCCAGTACTTC. Its protein product is CASSLRHPAPQYF.

V gene TRBV18 combines with J gene TRBJ2-2; D not resolved. Germline assignment: CDR1 KGHSH and CDR2 LQKENI. Trimming left V 1 base short and J 0 bases short, with 12 bases between. The CDR3 is 17 residues long. CDR3 residues: CASSPRSRATNTGELFF. The CDR3 nucleotides read TGTGCCAGCTCACCACGATCGAGAGCTACGAACACCGGGGAGCTGTTTTTT.

This sequence joins TRBV6-7 and TRBJ2-3, with D perhaps TRBD2 (5 bases). TRBV6-7 is an ORF, with its function uncertain. V was trimmed by 2 bases and J by 1 base, leaving 10 bases between them. The CDR3 consists of 15 residues. The chain's CDR3 is CASSYPGKRTDTQYF. DNA for the CDR3: TGTGCCAGCAGTTACCCGGGGAAGCGCACAGATACGCAGTATTTT.

This clonotype was seen a few times. The rearrangement uses TRBV6-1 and TRBJ2-3; 10 bases line up with TRBD1. Germline V gives CDR1 MNHNS, CDR2 SASEGT. The CDR3 covers 15 residues. J lost 7 bases, V lost 6 bases, and 10 bases had no gene match. The chain's CDR3 is CASSLRDRGQHTQYF. CDR3 coding DNA: TGTGCCAGCAGCCTGAGGGACAGGGGACAGCATACGCAGTATTTT.

This clonotype was seen a few times. The V call is TRBV10-3, the J call TRBJ1-2; D is unclear. The CDR3 runs 13 residues. Germline loops: CDR1 ENHRY, CDR2 SYGVKD. The ends were cut back, 0 bases at V and 4 bases at J, with 6 bases in the middle. In nucleotides, the CDR3 is TGTGCCATCAGTGAGTCGAACAGCTATGGCTACACCTTC. The encoded protein is CAISESNSYGYTF.

This sequence joins TRBV20-1 and TRBJ2-3; TRBD2 matches at 10 bases. Germline-derived CDR1 and CDR2 are DFQATT and SNEGSKA (reference sequence). The CDR3 sequence is 15 residues long. V was pared by 0 bases and J by 6 bases, with 6 bases of the junction left unmatched. The CDR3 coding sequence is TGCAGTGCTAGAGATGCCCAGCGGGAGGGGGATACGCAGTATTTT. Protein: CSARDAQREGDTQYF.

This clonotype was seen only a few times. The chain joins TRBV10-3 to TRBJ2-2; maybe TRBD2 (5 bases). Germline V gives CDR1 ENHRY, CDR2 SYGVKD. V lost 6 bases and J 1 base, leaving 9 bases between the germline ends. The CDR3 covers 14 residues. The CDR3 region is CAIRGARNTGELFF. The CDR3 bases are TGTGCCATCAGGGGAGCTCGGAACACCGGGGAGCTGTTTTTT.

The chain joins TRBV6-1 to TRBJ1-4; D may be TRBD1 (5 bases). CDR3 length: 16 amino acids. Germline loops: CDR1 MNHNS, CDR2 SASEGT. Trimming took 3 bases from V and 11 from J, leaving 22 bases between them. CDR3 sequence: CASSDHLRDSLTKLFF. The DNA for the CDR3 is TGTGCCAGCAGTGACCACCTCCGGGACTCCTTGACGAAACTGTTTTTT.

In this sample, this clonotype turned up a few times. The chain uses TRBV4-3 and TRBJ1-6; no reliable D call. This CDR3 has 17 amino acids. The V end lost 5 bases, the J end lost 5 bases, and 19 bases lay between the germline ends. The germline CDR1 and CDR2 sequences are LGHNA and YSLEER. The CDR3 region is CASSATPGKVNNSPLHF. As DNA, the CDR3 is TGCGCCAGCAGCGCGACCCCGGGAAAGGTGAATAATTCACCCCTCCACTTT.

To note about this clonotype: A junction boundary mismatches the germline segment, possibly from a read error. The rearrangement links TRBV10-1 to TRBJ2-3, with 9 bases lining up with TRBD2. This CDR3 region has 15 residues. The germline V gene encodes CDR1 WNHNN and CDR2 SYGVQD (reference sequence). The CDR3 region has the DNA TGCGCCAGCAGTGACCGCGGGGGGGCCGGTGATAGGCAGTATTTT. Its protein product is CASSDRGGAGDRQYF.

At least ten counts were recorded for this clonotype. The rearrangement uses TRBV5-1 and TRBJ1-2, with TRBD1 identical over 7 bases. J was trimmed by 2 bases and V by 4 bases; bases with no gene match: 2. This CDR3 has 13 residues. The germline V gene has CDR1 SGHRS and CDR2 YFSETQ. The CDR3 DNA sequence: TGCGCCAGCAGCGAGACAGGGAACTATGGCTACACCTTC. Translated: CASSETGNYGYTF.

The chain has TRBV15 and TRBJ2-5; 10 bases match TRBD1. CDR1 and CDR2 (germline): LNHNV, YYDKDF (reference sequence). This CDR3 spans 15 amino acids. The junction had 3 bases not matched to a gene; V was cut back by 3 bases and J by 2 bases. This chain's CDR3 is CATSRTGGRQETQYF. CDR3 coding DNA: TGTGCCACCAGCAGGACAGGGGGCCGGCAAGAGACCCAGTACTTC.

The chain joins TRBV29-1 to TRBJ2-1; the match to TRBD2 covers 9 bases. Germline CDR1 and CDR2: SQVTM and ANQGSEA. Trimming at V came to 5 bases and at J to 5 bases, leaving 16 bases not matched to a gene. The CDR3 sequence is 17 residues long. CDR3 region: CSVFSPAWRGGDNEQFF. For the CDR3, the DNA is TGCAGCGTTTTCTCCCCTGCCTGGCGGGGGGGGGACAATGAGCAGTTCTTC.

With respect to this clonotype: This could be a read error, since a much larger clone is one nucleotide away. This rearrangement joins TRBV20-1 to TRBJ2-1; no clear D. The CDR3 sequence is 13 residues long. Germline CDR1 DFQATT, CDR2 SNEGSKA (reference sequence). V lost 4 bases to trimming and J lost 5 bases, with 12 bases between them. The CDR3 DNA is TGCAGTGCTACCCGCTCGTCCGACAATGAGCAGTTCTTC. Residues: CSATRSSDNEQFF.

This clonotype was found a few times. The rearrangement uses TRBV6-5 and TRBJ1-3; the D is unclear. The germline V gene encodes CDR1 MNHEY and CDR2 SVGAGI. CDR3 length: 16 amino acids. V lost 0 bases and J lost 4, with 13 bases in between. The DNA for the CDR3 is TGTGCCAGCAGTTACTCGATGGGGAGCGTCGGAAACACCATATATTTT. Its protein product is CASSYSMGSVGNTIYF.

The chain joins TRBV29-1 to TRBJ2-1; D gene unclear. The CDR3 has 12 residues. V dropped 5 bases and J dropped 0 bases, with 5 bases sitting between them. Germline CDR1 is SQVTM and CDR2 is ANQGSEA. CDR3 protein: CSVHSSYNEQFF. The DNA of the CDR3 is TGCAGCGTTCACAGCTCCTACAATGAGCAGTTCTTC.

The chain joins TRBV3-1 to TRBJ2-7, with D unclear. The CDR3 contains 14 residues. Trimming cost V 0 bases and J 0 bases, with 6 bases left between them. Germline V CDR1 and CDR2: LGHDT, YNNKEL (reference sequence). The CDR3: CASSQDWNSYEQYF. The DNA for the CDR3 is TGTGCCAGCAGCCAAGACTGGAACTCCTACGAGCAGTACTTC.

This rearrangement joins TRBV20-1 to TRBJ2-2, with 8 bases matching TRBD2. Germline CDR1 DFQATT, CDR2 SNEGSKA (reference sequence). The CDR3 has 15 amino acids. The V segment lost 2 bases and the J segment 7 bases; nucleotides outside the gene matches: 9. CDR3 DNA sequence: TGCAGTGCTAGACTGGGGATAGCGGGACGCGGGGAGCTGTTTTTT. Its protein product is CSARLGIAGRGELFF.

This clonotype was recorded a few times. The rearrangement links TRBV7-2 to TRBJ2-3, with D tentatively TRBD2 (6 bases). This CDR3 has 15 amino acids. V lost 5 bases to trimming and J lost 3 bases, with 15 bases between them. CDR1 SGHTA and CDR2 FQGNSA come from the germline V gene. For the CDR3, the DNA is TGTGCCAGCAGCGATAGCGGCAAGGGTACAGATACGCAGTATTTT. Its protein is CASSDSGKGTDTQYF.

This clonotype was observed a few times. The chain links TRBV20-1 to TRBJ1-2; 8 bases match TRBD1. Germline loops: CDR1 DFQATT, CDR2 SNEGSKA (reference sequence). The J segment lost 4 bases and the V segment lost 8 bases, leaving 9 bases of the junction unmatched. The CDR3 covers 13 residues. CDR3 DNA sequence: TGCAGTACAATCCCAGGGGGCGGCTATGGCTACACCTTC. This translates into CSTIPGGGYGYTF.

The chain combines TRBV10-2 with TRBJ2-2, with 9 bases that match TRBD2. This CDR3 has 14 amino acids. With V trimmed by 7 bases and J by 5 bases, 5 bases remained unmatched. Germline values: CDR1 WSHSY, CDR2 SAAADI. In DNA form, the CDR3 reads TGCGCCAGCAATAGCGGGAGACGAACCGGGGAGCTGTTTTTT. Its translation: CASNSGRRTGELFF.

This clonotype was seen more than once but under ten times. V is TRBV24-1 and J is TRBJ2-7, with 9 nucleotides matching TRBD2. This CDR3 region has 23 residues. J was trimmed by 2 bases and V by 4 bases; bases with no gene match: 29. Germline CDR1 KGHDR, CDR2 SFDVKD. CDR3 in DNA: TGTGCCACCAGTGACCTGCTGGGGCTCAAAAAGCGGGAGGAAATTGTGCCTACCTACGAGCAGTACTTC. Translating it yields CATSDLLGLKKREEIVPTYEQYF.